These T cell receptor beta chains were read from a single sample in a study of memory CD4+ T cells and cytomegalovirus serostatus. This table comes from immunoSEQ multiplex PCR, and its TCRdb copy is limited to in-frame clones, with some not included. The profile shows fewer than 40,000 clones, roughly 80% of them singletons. Material for sequencing was memory CD4+ T cells from blood. All receptors come from an adult in good health and CMV-seronegative. CDR3s include the opening cysteine and the closing phenylalanine or tryptophan. D genes are given only for firm matches. Clone size is not always given. Where it is, it says once, few, many or a class for expanded clones.

V	length	D	J	size	DNA	CDR3
TRBV7-6	14	NA	TRBJ1-1	NA	TGTGCCAGCAGCTCAAGAGCTATGAACACTGAAGCTTTCTTT	CASSSRAMNTEAFF
TRBV2	15	NA	TRBJ2-2	NA	TGTGCCAGCAGTGAGGTTACATCGAACACCGGGGAGCTGTTTTTT	CASSEVTSNTGELFF
TRBV30	13	NA	TRBJ1-1	NA	TGTGCCTGGAGACAGGAGCAAAACACTGAAGCTTTCTTT	CAWRQEQNTEAFF
TRBV6-1	15	TRBD2	TRBJ2-1	NA	TGTGCCAGCAGTGGGGGGGGAGGACCCTACAATGAGCAGTTCTTC	CASSGGGGPYNEQFF
TRBV21-1	19	NA	TRBJ1-4	NA	TGTGCCAGCAGCAAGGGTTTCGGGTTCGTCGCAGTGGGGGGTGAAAAACTGTTTTTT	CASSKGFGFVAVGGEKLFF
TRBV29-1	12	NA	TRBJ1-5	NA	TGCAGCGTAGGGGGGAGCAATCAGCCCCAGCATTTT	CSVGGSNQPQHF
TRBV7-6	13	NA	TRBJ2-1	NA	TGTGCCAGCAGCCCTCGGCGGACCAATGAGCAGTTCTTC	CASSPRRTNEQFF
TRBV6-5	14	NA	TRBJ1-5	few	TGTGCCAGCAGTAAGACAGCAATCAATCAGCCCCAGCATTTT	CASSKTAINQPQHF
TRBV19	15	NA	TRBJ1-1	NA	TGTGCCAGTAGTATCACAGGGCTCATGAACACTGAAGCTTTCTTT	CASSITGLMNTEAFF
TRBV5-1	15	NA	TRBJ1-3	NA	TGCGCCAGCAGCTTGAACAGGGCCTCTGGAAACACCATATATTTT	CASSLNRASGNTIYF
TRBV30	16	TRBD1	TRBJ1-4	NA	TGTGCCTGGAGTGTCTCATCGGACAGGAGGAGGGAAAAACTGTTTTTT	CAWSVSSDRRREKLFF
TRBV5-1	16	NA	TRBJ2-3	NA	TGCGCCAGCAGCTTCGAACAGGACTCTAGCACAGATACGCAGTATTTT	CASSFEQDSSTDTQYF
TRBV5-1	13	NA	TRBJ1-2	NA	TGCGCCAGCAGCTTGGAGGGGACAAATGGCTACACCTTC	CASSLEGTNGYTF
TRBV11-2	15	TRBD1	TRBJ2-1	NA	TGTGCCAGCAGCCCACTCACAGGGGGCTACAATGAGCAGTTCTTC	CASSPLTGGYNEQFF
TRBV6-1	12	NA	TRBJ2-7	NA	TGTGCCAGCAGTACAGGGTTTCAGGAGCAGTACTTC	CASSTGFQEQYF
TRBV11-2	17	TRBD1	TRBJ1-1	NA	TGTGCCAGCAGCTTAATCCCCGTGGGACAGGTTAACACTGAAGCTTTCTTT	CASSLIPVGQVNTEAFF
TRBV15	12	NA	TRBJ1-2	NA	TGTGCCACCAGCAGAGATGGGGTTGGCTACACCTTC	CATSRDGVGYTF
TRBV11-2	14	NA	TRBJ1-1	NA	TGTGCCAGCAGCTTGGGACAAAGGGGAACTGAAGCTTTCTTT	CASSLGQRGTEAFF
TRBV5-6	14	NA	TRBJ2-3	NA	TGTGCCAGCAGCTCGCTTGGCGGTCCTCATACGCAGTATTTT	CASSSLGGPHTQYF
TRBV19	15	NA	TRBJ1-4	NA	TGTGCCAGTAGTATTCATCGGGGTCTTAATGAAAAACTGTTTTTT	CASSIHRGLNEKLFF
TRBV2	13	NA	TRBJ1-2	NA	TGTGCCAGCAGGGCCGGATCCAACTATGGCTACACCTTC	CASRAGSNYGYTF
TRBV2	13	NA	TRBJ1-5	NA	TGTGCCAGCAGGGGGACTTTTAATCAGCCCCAGCATTTT	CASRGTFNQPQHF
TRBV7-9	13	NA	TRBJ1-2	NA	TGTGCCAGCATCCAGACAGCTAACTATGGCTACACCTTC	CASIQTANYGYTF
TRBV5-1	15	NA	TRBJ2-5	NA	TGCGCCAGCAGCTTGGATGGGGGAGTCCAAGAGACCCAGTACTTC	CASSLDGGVQETQYF
TRBV5-6	15	NA	TRBJ1-5	NA	TGTGCCAGCAGCTTGGGGATTAGGAGCAATCAGCCCCAGCATTTT	CASSLGIRSNQPQHF
TRBV13	14	NA	TRBJ2-7	NA	TGTGCCAGCAGCCGCGGGGCCTATTCCTACGAGCAGTACTTC	CASSRGAYSYEQYF
TRBV7-3	17	TRBD1	TRBJ2-2	NA	TGTGCCAGCAGCTTAAACCGGGACAGGGGAGCTACCGGGGAGCTGTTTTTT	CASSLNRDRGATGELFF
TRBV5-4	14	NA	TRBJ1-2	NA	TGTGCCAGCAGCTTGGAAGGGTTAAGCTATGGCTACACCTTC	CASSLEGLSYGYTF
TRBV27	16	NA	TRBJ1-1	few	TGTGCCAGCAGTTCCTCTTTACAGCTCATGAACACTGAAGCTTTCTTT	CASSSSLQLMNTEAFF
TRBV18	13	NA	TRBJ1-4	few	TGTGCCAGCTCACGGGGACCCGGAGAAAAACTGTTTTTT	CASSRGPGEKLFF
TRBV7-8	16	NA	TRBJ2-6	NA	TGTGCCAGCAGCTCACTAATAGGGGATGGGGCCAACGTCCTGACTTTC	CASSSLIGDGANVLTF
TRBV6-6	14	NA	TRBJ2-5	NA	TGTGCCAGCAGTTACACGCAGGGTAGAGAGACCCAGTACTTC	CASSYTQGRETQYF
TRBV6-4	16	NA	TRBJ2-6	NA	TGTGCCAGCAGTGCCCAAGGAGGAACTGGGGCCAACGTCCTGACTTTC	CASSAQGGTGANVLTF
TRBV19	13	NA	TRBJ2-3	NA	TGTGCCAGTAGGTCGGGGGGCACAGATACGCAGTATTTT	CASRSGGTDTQYF
TRBV11-2	16	TRBD1	TRBJ1-6	NA	TGTGCCAGCAGCTTAGTCCGACAGGGACTTAATTCACCCCTCCACTTT	CASSLVRQGLNSPLHF
TRBV30	14	NA	TRBJ2-3	NA	TGTGCCTGGAGTGTAGGAGTTACTTCAGATACGCAGTATTTT	CAWSVGVTSDTQYF
TRBV5-4	15	NA	TRBJ1-1	NA	TGTGCCAGCGGAAGCGACAGGATTAAGAACACTGAAGCTTTCTTT	CASGSDRIKNTEAFF
TRBV6-1	11	NA	TRBJ2-5	few	TGTGCCAGCAATTATGCAGAGACCCAGTACTTC	CASNYAETQYF
TRBV6-6	12	NA	TRBJ1-2	NA	TGTGCCGTCGGGACGGGGAACTATGGCTACACCTTC	CAVGTGNYGYTF
TRBV2	14	NA	TRBJ2-3	NA	TGTGCCAGCTGCCGGGAAGGAACGACAGATACGCAGTATTTT	CASCREGTTDTQYF
TRBV5-1	14	TRBD1	TRBJ1-5	NA	TGCGCCAGCAGCTTGGGGACAGGGTATCAGCCCCAGCATTTT	CASSLGTGYQPQHF
TRBV5-1	13	NA	TRBJ1-2	NA	TGCGCCAGCAGCCCCGACAGGCCCTATGGCTACACCTTC	CASSPDRPYGYTF
TRBV7-2	19	NA	TRBJ1-2	NA	TGTGCCAGCAGCCGAGAACCCCCGAGGGCTGGGGGGTCAGGCTATGGCTACACCTTC	CASSREPPRAGGSGYGYTF
TRBV19	16	TRBD1	TRBJ1-1	NA	TGTGCCAGTAGTAGTAGACAGGGGGTGTCGGAGACTGAAGCTTTCTTT	CASSSRQGVSETEAFF
TRBV7-9	15	NA	TRBJ2-5	NA	TGTGCCAGCAGCTTAGGAAACATTCACCGGGAGACCCAGTACTTC	CASSLGNIHRETQYF
TRBV6-6	15	NA	TRBJ2-7	NA	TGTGCCAGCAGTTCTCCGGGGGACTTCTCCTACGAGCAGTACTTC	CASSSPGDFSYEQYF
TRBV5-4	13	TRBD1	TRBJ2-4	NA	TGTGCCAGCAGCTCGGACAGGGTAAACATTCAGTACTTC	CASSSDRVNIQYF
TRBV7-9	15	TRBD1	TRBJ1-3	few	TGTGCCAGCAGTCTGTGGACAGGGAGTGGAAACACCATATATTTT	CASSLWTGSGNTIYF
TRBV4-1	14	NA	TRBJ1-3	NA	TGCGCCAGCAGCCAAGGGAGCTCTGGAAACACCATATATTTT	CASSQGSSGNTIYF
TRBV30	11	NA	TRBJ2-7	NA	TGTGCCTGGCGGTTGAAGGCCCAGCAGTACTTC	CAWRLKAQQYF
TRBV5-4	13	NA	TRBJ2-3	NA	TGTGCCAGCAGCTTGGGTAGCACAGATACGCAGTATTTT	CASSLGSTDTQYF
TRBV7-6	12	NA	TRBJ2-7	NA	TGTGCCAGCAGCTCCCCTAACTACGAGCAGTACTTC	CASSSPNYEQYF